This TCR beta chain appears in the sequencing data of a study of blood T cells in healthy people across ages. Study-wide results and caveats: The recorded TCR beta diversity per million T cells decreased in a roughly linear manner with age. PBMCs were not sorted, which prevented a conclusive comparison of naive versus antigen-experienced cells. Estimates based on one million T cells were treated as lower bounds. Long-lived donors carried more naive CD4+ cells and greater diversity than aged donors.

Primers used in a second PCR of about 6 to 11 cycles were a sample-barcoded 5' primer and a J-beta primer mix. TCRdb re-analysed the 5' RACE reads in MiXCR, keeping a single row per CDR3 protein. This table holds under 800,000 distinct CDR3 sequences, roughly 20% found once. The CDR3 totals 14 residues. In germline, CDR1 is SGHRS, CDR2 YFSETQ. Trimming pared 3 bases from V and 8 bases from J, leaving 15 bases between. A few counts support this clonotype. The antigen remains unidentified. The receptor was derived from a man between 65 and 85 years old in good health. The rearrangement joins TRBV5-1 to TRBJ2-1; tentatively, D is TRBD2 (6 bases). Material: blood. CDR3 residues: CASSSGTDKDEQFF. The CDR3 DNA follows: TGCGCCAGCAGCTCCGGGACTGATAAAGATGAGCAGTTCTTC.